The 5 T cell receptor beta chains reported below all come from one sample, sequenced in a study of cytomegalovirus exposure and HLA in healthy donors. With 60 Vbeta and 13 Jbeta primers, the PCR was carried out. Sequencing was performed with immunoSEQ multiplex PCR; in TCRdb, only in-frame clones are kept and a portion is missing. This table lists some 80,000 clones. Sequenced input: PBMCs. Source of these receptors: a woman in her thirties in good health and CMV-seronegative.

The chain recombines TRBV5-7 with TRBJ2-2; TRBD1 agrees at 9 bases. Being an ORF, TRBV5-7 has a function that is uncertain. The J segment lost 5 bases and the V segment lost 0 bases, leaving 11 bases of the junction unmatched. This CDR3 region has 18 residues. This CDR3 is CASSLASGDRVGTGELFF. The CDR3 coding sequence is TGTGCCAGCAGCTTGGCCTCGGGGGACAGGGTGGGGACCGGGGAGCTGTTTTTT.

The CDR3, as DNA: TGCGCCAGCAGTCAACCACAGGGGGCCCCGTCCAGCAATCAGCCCCAGCATTTT. It codes for CASSQPQGAPSSNQPQHF. V usage is TRBV23-1 and J usage is TRBJ1-5; 9 positions agree with TRBD1. TRBV23-1 is assigned to the ORF class and has an uncertain function. V lost 2 bases, J lost 1 base, and 9 bases stayed unmatched. This CDR3 is 18 amino acids long.

The rearrangement uses TRBV30 and TRBJ2-1; 8 bases line up with TRBD2. This CDR3 is 15 amino acids long. The V segment lost 0 bases and the J segment 4 bases; nucleotides outside the gene matches: 5. Germline assignment: CDR1 GTSNPN and CDR2 SVGIG (reference sequence). The CDR3 spells CAWSVPGGGYNEQFF. CDR3 DNA sequence: TGTGCCTGGAGTGTACCGGGGGGGGGATACAATGAGCAGTTCTTC.

This chain uses TRBV6-1 with TRBJ2-7; tentatively, D is TRBD2 (5 bases). Trimming shortened V by 7 bases and J by 5 bases, and 15 bases separated the two germline ends. Germline CDR1 is MNHNS and CDR2 is SASEGT. This CDR3 has 13 residues. CDR3 protein: CASKRWEIDEQYF. CDR3 bases: TGTGCCAGCAAGAGGTGGGAGATAGACGAGCAGTACTTC.

Concerning this clone itself: The germline gene is not matched at one end of the junction; a read error may be the cause. The chain employs TRBV18 and TRBJ1-1, with TRBD1 as a possible D gene (6 bases). This CDR3 has 14 residues. Germline V CDR1 and CDR2: KGHSH, LQKENI. The CDR3 loop is CASSVGRGNSEAFF. CDR3 coding DNA: TGTGCCAGCTCTGTCGGGAGGGGGAACTCTGAAGCTTTCTTT.